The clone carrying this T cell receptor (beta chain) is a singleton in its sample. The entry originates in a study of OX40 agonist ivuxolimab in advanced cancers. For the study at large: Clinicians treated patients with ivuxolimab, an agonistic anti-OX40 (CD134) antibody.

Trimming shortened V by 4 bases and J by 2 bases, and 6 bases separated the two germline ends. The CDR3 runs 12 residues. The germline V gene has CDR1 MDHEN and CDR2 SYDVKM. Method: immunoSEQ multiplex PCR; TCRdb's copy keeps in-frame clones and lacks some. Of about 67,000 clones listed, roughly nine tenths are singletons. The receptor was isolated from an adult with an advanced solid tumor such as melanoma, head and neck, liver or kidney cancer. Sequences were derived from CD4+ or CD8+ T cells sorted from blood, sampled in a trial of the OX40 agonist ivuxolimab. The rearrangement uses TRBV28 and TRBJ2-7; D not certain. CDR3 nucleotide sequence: TGTGCCAGCAGTTCAGGAACCTACGAGCAGTACTTC. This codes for CASSSGTYEQYF. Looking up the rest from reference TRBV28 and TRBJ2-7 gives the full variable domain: DVKVTQSSRYLVKRTGEKVFLECVQDMDHENMFWYRQDPGLGLRLIYFSYDVKMKEKGDIPEGYSVSREKKERFSLILESASTNQTSMYLCASSSGTYEQYFGPGTRLTVT.